This TCR beta chain was documented in a study of T cells after yellow fever vaccination. TCRdb redid the calling of the 5' RACE reads with MiXCR, one entry per CDR3 protein. The sample lists about 430,000 distinct CDR3 sequences; under 20% were seen once. The CDR3 covers 16 residues. CDR1 is MNHEY, CDR2 SMNVEV, per germline (reference sequence). Trimming stripped 5 bases from V and 2 bases from J, with 17 bases between. The chain uses TRBV27 and TRBJ2-3; D not resolved. The clonotype was recovered from a man between 18 and 29 years old who received the YFV17D yellow fever vaccine. This specimen consisted of PBMCs, obtained before the yellow fever booster vaccination. The CDR3 reads CASSPYNGVNTDTQYF. In nucleotides, the CDR3 is TGTGCCAGCAGTCCGTATAACGGCGTGAACACAGATACGCAGTATTTT.